This entry lists 5 T cell receptor beta chains sequenced from one sample in a study of human T cells and chemical hapten exposure. Time point denoted: patch test 1, 2 weeks after DPC sensitization. Treatment denoted: therapeutic diphenylcyclopropenone sensitization with weekly scalp DPC. In TCRdb, the RACE reads were re-called with MiXCR into one record per CDR3 protein. The sample includes 300,000 to 350,000 distinct CDR3 sequences, around 7% of them seen just once. The starting material was whole blood, obtained in connection with sensitization to the hapten diphenylcyclopropenone (DPC). The receptors here all came from a woman aged 18 to 35 with alopecia areata. Some clones in this sample may be carry-over from other donors' samples.

This clonotype showed up many times. The V call is TRBV12-3 or TRBV12-4, the J call TRBJ2-3; 9 bases fit TRBD1. This CDR3 is 17 amino acids long. The V gene end was trimmed by 0 bases and the J gene end by 0 bases; junction bases not matched to a gene: 4. Here the CDR3 reads CASSLAGTGSSTDTQYF. The CDR3 DNA follows: TGTGCCAGCAGTTTAGCAGGGACAGGGTCTAGCACAGATACGCAGTATTTT.

This clonotype was counted only a few times. The V call is TRBV29-1, the J call TRBJ2-7; D is uncertain. Deletions cut 4 bases from V and 4 bases from J, with 8 bases between. Germline CDR1 reads SQVTM; CDR2 reads ANQGSEA. CDR3 length: 11 amino acids. CDR3 amino acids: CSVGGGYEQYF. In DNA, the CDR3 is TGCAGCGTTGGGGGTGGTTACGAGCAGTACTTC.

The sample holds many counts of this clonotype. The CDR3, as DNA: TGTGCCAGCAGCTTAGGATTTCGTAACAATGAGCAGTTCTTC. It is translated as CASSLGFRNNEQFF. The chain carries TRBV7-2 and TRBJ2-1; the D is unclear. Germline values: CDR1 SGHTA, CDR2 FQGNSA. CDR3 length: 14 residues. V lost 1 base and J lost 5, with 9 bases in between.

This clonotype showed up just a few times. The chain couples TRBV7-9 to TRBJ1-1, with D unresolved. Germline V gene data show CDR1 as SEHNR and CDR2 as FQNEAQ (reference sequence). The CDR3 covers 12 residues. Trimming cost V 7 bases and J 0 bases, with 6 bases left between them. CDR3 sequence: CASTKLNTEAFF. CDR3 in DNA: TGTGCCAGCACTAAATTGAACACTGAAGCTTTCTTT.

The chain has TRBV7-2 and TRBJ1-2; D gene ambiguous. Germline V CDR1 and CDR2: SGHTA, FQGNSA. This CDR3 is 13 amino acids long. The V gene lost 5 bases and the J gene lost 8 bases, with 15 bases spanning the gap. This CDR3 reads CASSPRQRQGYTF. The DNA of the CDR3 is TGTGCCAGCAGCCCTCGACAAAGGCAAGGCTACACCTTC.